This T cell receptor (beta chain) was captured in a study of Graves' ophthalmopathy and Graves' hyperthyroidism. RNA served as the template for amplifying TCR beta CDR3 regions. The library came from an HTBI-primed first-round RT-PCR and a second-round multiplex PCR. Each CDR3 protein gets one entry after TCRdb re-called the multiplex PCR reads with MiXCR. Among 450,000 or so distinct CDR3 sequences, roughly an eighth were seen once, and the ten largest hold about a tenth. This clonotype was seen many times. Trimming took off 4 bases at V and 3 bases at J, with 16 bases between the two ends. This CDR3 has 15 amino acids. CDR1 is PRHDT, CDR2 FYEKMQ, per germline (reference sequence).

V gene TRBV13 combines with J gene TRBJ2-7; D may match TRBD1 or TRBD2 (7 bases each). Sequenced: blood. This clonotype was sampled from a woman in her 30s with Graves' ophthalmopathy. CDR3 region: CASSSSGGTIYEQYF. The CDR3 DNA follows: TGTGCCAGCAGCTCCTCAGGGGGGACTATCTACGAGCAGTACTTC. The complete variable domain, with remaining parts taken from reference TRBV13 and TRBJ2-7, reads AAGVIQSPRHLIKEKRETATLKCYPIPRHDTVYWYQQGPGQDPQFLISFYEKMQSDKGSIPDRFSAQQFSDYHSELNMSSLELGDSALYFCASSSSGGTIYEQYFGPGTRLTVT.